A selection of T cell receptor beta chains follows, all from one sample in a study of Graves' ophthalmopathy and Graves' hyperthyroidism. Via MiXCR, TCRdb re-called the multiplex PCR reads, giving one row per CDR3 protein. This table has some 400,000 distinct CDR3 sequences, around 17% appearing once. Sequencing was performed on peripheral blood. The source of these receptors is a woman aged 18-29 years with Graves' ophthalmopathy. Each CDR3 is given with its conserved first and last residue. Each record gives: clone size, D gene, V gene, J gene, CDR3 protein, CDR3 DNA. A D gene is named only where the DNA matches it firmly. Rows give clone size only sometimes, using once, few, many, or a class for an expanded clone.

many,NA,TRBV7-2,TRBJ2-5,CASSFQGIQETQYF,TGTGCCAGCAGCTTTCAGGGAATCCAAGAGACCCAGTACTTC
NA,TRBD1,TRBV5-1,TRBJ1-1,CASSPGLRTGGMNTEAFF,TGCGCCAGCAGCCCCGGCTTAAGGACAGGGGGGATGAACACTGAAGCTTTCTTT
once,TRBD2,TRBV6-5,TRBJ2-7,CASSYSGLAGSGDEQYF,TGTGCCAGCAGTTACTCGGGTCTAGCGGGATCGGGTGACGAGCAGTACTTC
many,NA,TRBV6-2/TRBV6-3,TRBJ2-2,CASSDGIVHSTGELFF,TGTGCCAGCAGTGACGGGATCGTACATTCCACCGGGGAGCTGTTTTTT
many,TRBD2,TRBV6-4,TRBJ2-6,CASSHSLGGSGANVLTF,TGTGCCAGCAGTCACTCCTTGGGAGGGAGTGGGGCCAACGTCCTGACTTTC
NA,NA,TRBV6-2/TRBV6-3,TRBJ1-2,CATSPGTRYGYTF,TGTGCCACATCCCCCGGGACACGATATGGCTACACCTTC
many,NA,TRBV11-2,TRBJ2-3,CASSLRRGGTDTQYF,TGTGCCAGCAGCTTAAGAAGGGGTGGAACAGATACGCAGTATTTT
NA,TRBD1,TRBV28,TRBJ2-7,CASSSPTGGYYEQYF,TGTGCCAGCAGTTCCCCCACAGGGGGATACTACGAGCAGTACTTC
many,NA,TRBV20-1,TRBJ2-6,CSARPGANVLTF,TGCAGTGCCCGTCCTGGGGCCAACGTCCTGACTTTC
NA,TRBD2,TRBV12-3/TRBV12-4,TRBJ2-3,CASSLRLAGGPNTQYF,TGTGCCAGCAGTTTACGCCTAGCGGGAGGCCCCAATACGCAGTATTTT
many,TRBD1,TRBV6-2/TRBV6-3,TRBJ1-1,CASKRLPGTANTEAFF,TGTGCCAGCAAGCGTCTGCCCGGGACAGCGAACACTGAAGCTTTCTTT
many,TRBD1,TRBV7-2,TRBJ1-5,CASSLRQGLNQPQHF,TGTGCCAGCAGCTTAAGACAGGGATTAAATCAGCCCCAGCATTTT
many,NA,TRBV6-1,TRBJ1-5,CASSEVGTALNQPQHF,TGTGCCAGCAGTGAAGTCGGGACCGCACTCAATCAGCCCCAGCATTTT
many,NA,TRBV7-2,TRBJ2-5,CASSLYETETQYF,TGTGCCAGCAGCCTTTACGAGACGGAGACCCAGTACTTC
many,TRBD1,TRBV11-2,TRBJ2-4,CASSYPDRGPYIQYF,TGTGCCAGCAGCTACCCGGACAGGGGGCCTTACATTCAGTACTTC
many,NA,TRBV24-1,TRBJ2-2,CATSDSTVGETGELFF,TGTGCCACCAGTGACTCCACGGTCGGGGAAACCGGGGAGCTGTTTTTT
many,NA,TRBV3-1,TRBJ2-5,CASSQEVVRETQYF,TGTGCCAGCAGCCAAGAGGTCGTGAGGGAGACCCAGTACTTC
many,TRBD2,TRBV29-1,TRBJ2-7,CSVRLAGGPREQYF,TGCAGCGTTAGACTAGCGGGAGGCCCTAGGGAGCAGTACTTC
many,TRBD1,TRBV7-2,TRBJ2-5,CASSWGQQETQYF,TGTGCCAGCAGCTGGGGACAGCAAGAGACCCAGTACTTC
NA,TRBD1,TRBV7-3,TRBJ2-6,CASSLTVGQFSGANVLTF,TGTGCCAGCAGCCTTACCGTGGGACAGTTCTCTGGGGCCAACGTCCTGACTTTC
NA,NA,TRBV7-2,TRBJ2-7,CASSLGPTSWEQYF,TGTGCCAGCAGCTTAGGGCCGACGAGCTGGGAGCAGTACTTC
many,NA,TRBV30,TRBJ2-7,CAWTPGQGILLGEQYF,TGTGCCTGGACCCCGGGACAAGGAATCCTACTCGGCGAGCAGTACTTC
many,NA,TRBV28,TRBJ1-5,CASSFQGYSNQPQHF,TGTGCCAGCAGTTTCCAGGGTTATAGCAATCAGCCCCAGCATTTT
many,NA,TRBV20-1,TRBJ1-6,CSASWDTGSDSPLHF,TGCAGTGCTAGCTGGGACACGGGCTCGGATTCACCCCTCCACTTT
many,NA,TRBV3-1,TRBJ2-7,CASSQDPNEQYF,TGTGCCAGCAGCCAAGACCCGAACGAGCAGTACTTC
many,NA,TRBV6-2/TRBV6-3,TRBJ2-7,CASIAGQTYEQYF,TGTGCCAGCATCGCGGGACAAACCTACGAGCAGTACTTC
many,TRBD1,TRBV28,TRBJ2-7,CAGSLPQTGLQNTFYEQYF,TGTGCCGGCAGTTTACCTCAGACAGGGCTCCAAAATACTTTCTACGAGCAGTACTTC
NA,TRBD2,TRBV6-1,TRBJ2-7,CASSSGTSGSSYEQYF,TGTGCCAGCAGCTCTGGGACTAGCGGCAGCTCCTACGAGCAGTACTTC
many,NA,TRBV18,TRBJ2-5,CASSPSSQETQYF,TGTGCCAGCTCACCCTCCTCCCAAGAGACCCAGTACTTC
many,NA,TRBV7-9,TRBJ2-7,CASSLRKSATPYEQYF,TGTGCCAGCAGCTTAAGAAAGTCAGCGACCCCCTACGAGCAGTACTTC
many,NA,TRBV2,TRBJ2-5,CASSARIQETQYF,TGTGCCAGCAGTGCCCGAATCCAAGAGACCCAGTACTTC
many,NA,TRBV11-2,TRBJ2-5,CASSPTGIVTQYF,TGTGCCAGCAGCCCGACGGGGATAGTGACCCAGTACTTC
many,NA,TRBV28,TRBJ1-2,CASSILGTPVFAF,TGTGCCAGCAGTATCCTCGGGACACCCGTTTTCGCCTTC
many,NA,TRBV12-3/TRBV12-4,TRBJ2-2,CASSRHQGGTGELFF,TGTGCCAGCAGCCGCCATCAGGGCGGCACCGGGGAGCTGTTTTTT
many,NA,TRBV27,TRBJ2-7,CATKANPLSEQYF,TGTGCCACCAAAGCTAATCCCCTTAGCGAGCAGTACTTC
NA,NA,TRBV6-1,TRBJ1-1,CASSEVGARTEAFF,TGTGCCAGCAGTGAAGTGGGGGCGCGTACTGAAGCTTTCTTT
few,NA,TRBV28,TRBJ1-5,CASSLESVFDRQSSNQPQHF,TGTGCCAGCAGTTTAGAATCAGTTTTTGACAGACAGAGCAGCAATCAGCCCCAGCATTTT
many,NA,TRBV7-2,TRBJ2-1,CASSPGATYNEQFF,TGTGCCAGCAGCCCTGGGGCTACCTACAATGAGCAGTTCTTC
many,NA,TRBV6-2/TRBV6-3,TRBJ1-1,CASTLLGRTEAFF,TGTGCCAGCACCCTACTCGGGAGGACTGAAGCTTTCTTT
many,NA,TRBV6-2/TRBV6-3,TRBJ2-7,CASSYTEEGSYEQYF,TGTGCCAGCAGTTACACCGAGGAGGGCAGCTACGAGCAGTACTTC
NA,NA,TRBV15,TRBJ2-7,CATSRTRPSYEQYF,TGTGCCACCAGCAGAACTCGACCATCCTACGAGCAGTACTTC
many,TRBD1,TRBV6-5,TRBJ1-2,CASSFGGTGSPHNGYTF,TGTGCCAGCAGTTTCGGCGGGACAGGGAGCCCCCATAATGGCTACACCTTC
once,NA,TRBV7-2,TRBJ2-3,CASSTFVGAAEF,TGTGCCAGCAGTACTTTCGTAGGAGCCGCAGAGTTT